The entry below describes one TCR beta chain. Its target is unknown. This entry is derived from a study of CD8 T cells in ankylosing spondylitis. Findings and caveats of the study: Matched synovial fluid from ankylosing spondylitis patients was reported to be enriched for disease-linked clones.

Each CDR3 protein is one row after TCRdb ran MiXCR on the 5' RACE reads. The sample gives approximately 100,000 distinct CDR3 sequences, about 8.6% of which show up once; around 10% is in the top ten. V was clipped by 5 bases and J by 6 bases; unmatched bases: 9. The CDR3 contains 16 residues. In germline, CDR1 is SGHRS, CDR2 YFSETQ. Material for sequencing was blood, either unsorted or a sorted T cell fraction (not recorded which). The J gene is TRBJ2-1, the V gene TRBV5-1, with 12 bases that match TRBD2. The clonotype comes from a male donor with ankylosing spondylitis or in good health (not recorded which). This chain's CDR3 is CASSVGLAGGPNEQFF. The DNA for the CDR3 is TGCGCCAGCAGTGTGGGTCTAGCGGGAGGGCCCAATGAGCAGTTCTTC.